These 25 T cell receptor beta chains came from one sample sequenced in a study of Ad26.COV2.S vaccination and SARS-CoV-2 variants. Treatment denoted: around 19 received Ad26.COV2.S at low or high dose, single or two shots; five or six received placebo; per-sample allocation not given. The samples were gathered on day 63 after the first injection of vaccine or placebo. The protocol was immunoSEQ multiplex PCR, while the TCRdb copy is restricted to in-frame clones and leaves out a portion. The data contain a few hundred thousand clones, around nine tenths of them singletons. Sequenced here: peripheral blood, sampled in a trial of Ad26.COV2.S vaccine versus placebo. These receptor sequences come from a person between 18 and 59 years old who received the Ad26.COV2.S COVID-19 vaccine or a placebo.

This clone appeared once. V and J are TRBV10-1 and TRBJ2-7; D may be TRBD1 or TRBD2 (5 bases each). Germline V gene lookup returns CDR1 WNHNN and CDR2 SYGVQD (reference sequence). This CDR3 contains 15 residues. V shed 4 bases and J shed 0 bases, with 13 bases lying between them. The CDR3 reads CASSGLGPNSYEQYF. CDR3 DNA: TGCGCCAGCAGTGGATTGGGACCTAACTCCTACGAGCAGTACTTC.

This chain connects TRBV2 to TRBJ1-3; D not resolved. The V end was cut by 8 bases, the J end by 3 bases, with 8 bases between. Per germline, CDR1 SNHLY and CDR2 FYNNEI. This CDR3 is 12 amino acids long. Written as DNA, the CDR3 is TGTGCCAGCCGACTGGGTGGAAACACCATATATTTT. Translating it yields CASRLGGNTIYF.

This chain links TRBV11-2 with TRBJ2-2, with unresolved D. The CDR3 spans 12 residues. Looked up from germline, CDR1 is SGHAT and CDR2 is FQNNGV. Trimming took 2 bases from V and 6 from J, leaving 4 bases between them. CDR3: CASSLNPGELFF. The CDR3 DNA is TGTGCCAGCAGCTTAAATCCCGGGGAGCTGTTTTTT.

The chain carries TRBV6-5 and TRBJ2-5; 8 nucleotides agree with TRBD2. Trimming removed 0 bases from V and 4 bases from J; junction bases left unmatched: 4. The length of the CDR3 is 15 residues. CDR1 is MNHEY, CDR2 SVGAGI, per germline. CDR3 protein: CASSYSLRGGETQYF. For the CDR3, the DNA is TGTGCCAGCAGTTACTCCCTTCGGGGGGGAGAGACCCAGTACTTC.

The chain has TRBV12-3 or TRBV12-4 and TRBJ2-5; 8 positions agree with TRBD1. This CDR3 is 13 amino acids long. Trimming cost V 5 bases and J 7 bases; bases outside gene matches: 6. The CDR3 coding sequence is TGTGCCAGCAGTCGGGGACAGGACGCGACCCAGTACTTC. Translation gives CASSRGQDATQYF.

The V gene is TRBV18, the J gene TRBJ2-3; the D call may be TRBD1 or TRBD2 (5 bases each). V was cut by 6 bases and J by 4 bases, with 14 bases left in between. This CDR3 is 14 amino acids long. Looked up from germline, CDR1 is KGHSH and CDR2 is LQKENI. DNA for the CDR3: TGTGCCAGCTCGCCCGGGGCGGCCGCAGATACGCAGTATTTT. Residues: CASSPGAAADTQYF.

The chain recombines TRBV5-8 with TRBJ2-5; TRBD2 matches 7 bases. Germline assignment: CDR1 SGHTS and CDR2 YDEGEE. V dropped 3 bases and J dropped 5; count of bases not matched to a gene: 4. CDR3 size: 13 residues. The CDR3 here is CASSSWGGETQYF. In nucleotides, the CDR3 is TGTGCCAGCAGCTCCTGGGGGGGGGAGACCCAGTACTTC.

The CDR3 sequence is CASSYGQGARGYTF. The CDR3 DNA reads as TGTGCCAGCAGTTACGGGCAGGGGGCCCGCGGCTACACCTTC. The rearrangement uses TRBV6-5 and TRBJ1-2, with 8 bases fitting TRBD1. Per the germline V gene, CDR1 is MNHEY and CDR2 is SVGAGI. Losses at the gene ends were 2 bases for V and 8 bases for J; bases not matched to a gene: 7. This CDR3 region has 14 residues.

The genes are TRBV10-3 and TRBJ2-1; D unresolved. V was trimmed by 0 bases and J by 3 bases, leaving 9 bases between them. The CDR3 loop spans 15 amino acids. From germline, CDR1 is ENHRY and CDR2 SYGVKD. The CDR3 sequence: CAISESLSNYNEQFF. As DNA, the CDR3 is TGTGCCATCAGTGAGTCGCTGAGTAACTACAATGAGCAGTTCTTC.

The J gene is TRBJ2-1, the V gene TRBV7-6; a weak D match, TRBD1 (5 bases). The CDR3 loop spans 17 amino acids. Germline CDR1 reads SGHVS; CDR2 reads FNYEAQ. V was clipped by 5 bases and J by 4 bases, with 21 bases between them. The CDR3 sequence is CASSRSLPSGQYNEQFF. The CDR3 DNA sequence: TGTGCCAGCAGCCGCTCTTTGCCCTCAGGGCAGTACAATGAGCAGTTCTTC.

The V call is TRBV4-1, the J call TRBJ1-1, with a possible D match to TRBD1 (6 bases). The CDR3 spans 17 residues. From germline, CDR1 is MGHRA and CDR2 YSYEKL. With 5 bases removed from V and 5 bases from J, the gap between germline ends came to 24 bases. For the CDR3, the DNA is TGCGCCAGCAGCGGCCCCCCTGACAGGCCTCGGGAAACTGAAGCTTTCTTT. It is translated as CASSGPPDRPRETEAFF.

This clone appeared a few times. The chain recombines TRBV5-1 with TRBJ2-1, with TRBD1 identical over 9 bases. V gave up 5 bases and J gave up 7 bases; unmatched junction bases: 4. CDR1 is SGHRS and CDR2 is YFSETQ in the germline V gene. The CDR3 spans 13 residues. The CDR3 region has the DNA TGCGCCAGCAGTTGGGACAGGGAAAATGAGCAGTTCTTC. Residues: CASSWDRENEQFF.

V usage is TRBV3-1 (or the pseudogene TRBV3-2) and J usage is TRBJ2-7; maybe TRBD1 (6 bases). Deletions cut 3 bases from V and 0 bases from J, with 12 bases between. Looked up from germline, CDR1 is LGHDT and CDR2 is YNNKEL (reference sequence). The CDR3 loop spans 15 amino acids. This CDR3 reads CASSHLTGSSYEQYF. The CDR3 DNA reads as TGTGCCAGCAGCCACCTGACAGGTAGCTCCTACGAGCAGTACTTC.

V usage is TRBV25-1 and J usage is TRBJ2-7; 9 bases are shared with TRBD1. The CDR3 is 14 amino acids. Germline V CDR1 and CDR2: MGHDK, SYGVNS. The junction had 7 bases not matched to a gene; V was cut back by 6 bases and J by 4 bases. The CDR3 DNA is TGTGCCAGCAGCCTGACAGGGGGGCCTTACGAGCAGTACTTC. Translating gives CASSLTGGPYEQYF.

The chain recombines TRBV7-9 with TRBJ2-5; tentatively, D is TRBD1 (6 bases). The length of the CDR3 is 12 residues. Germline CDR1 SEHNR, CDR2 FQNEAQ (reference sequence). The V and J ends lost 7 bases and 5 bases respectively, with 11 bases between them. This chain's CDR3 is CASTHRVETQYF. As DNA, the CDR3 is TGTGCCAGCACCCACAGGGTGGAGACCCAGTACTTC.

This chain links TRBV7-2 with TRBJ1-6; D is undetermined. The V end lost 5 bases, the J end lost 10 bases, and 15 bases lay between the germline ends. Germline-derived CDR1 and CDR2 are SGHTA and FQGNSA. The CDR3 length is 14 residues. The CDR3 bases are TGTGCCAGCAGCGAATCCCGGGGTAGGTCACCCCTCCACTTT. As protein: CASSESRGRSPLHF.

The chain links TRBV5-6 to TRBJ1-1; D gene unclear. Germline CDR1 SGHDT, CDR2 YYEEEE. This CDR3 has 13 residues. The germline V and J ends were trimmed by 1 base and 2 bases, with 6 bases remaining between them. As DNA, the CDR3 is TGTGCCAGCAGCTTGATAGACAACACTGAAGCTTTCTTT. Translated, it gives CASSLIDNTEAFF. The full variable domain, with the rest looked up from reference TRBV5-6 and TRBJ1-1, is DAGVTQSPTHLIKTRGQQVTLRCSPKSGHDTVSWYQQALGQGPQFIFQYYEEEERQRGNFPDRFSGHQFPNYSSELNVNALLLGDSALYLCASSLIDNTEAFFGQGTRLTVV.

The V and J genes are TRBV7-6 and TRBJ1-2; TRBD1 matches at 7 bases. Germline values: CDR1 SGHVS, CDR2 FNYEAQ. The CDR3 contains 17 residues. With V trimmed by 5 bases and J by 8 bases, 20 bases remained unmatched. The CDR3 nucleotides read TGTGCCAGCAGCCCCCGACAGGGCGACTGGGCCGGGGAGGGCTACACCTTC. This sequence encodes CASSPRQGDWAGEGYTF. Variable domain in full (rest from reference TRBV7-6 and TRBJ1-2): GAGVSQSPRYKVTKRGQDVALRCDPISGHVSLYWYRQALGQGPEFLTYFNYEAQQDKSGLPNDRFSAERPEGSISTLTIQRTEQRDSAMYRCASSPRQGDWAGEGYTFGSGTRLTVV.

The chain couples TRBV4-3 to TRBJ2-1; D is undetermined. The CDR3 contains 17 residues. Trimming stripped 1 base from V and 5 bases from J, with 18 bases between. The germline V gene has CDR1 LGHNA and CDR2 YSLEER. CDR3 loop: CASSQARNSPVDNEQFF. In DNA form, the CDR3 reads TGCGCCAGCAGCCAAGCCCGAAACAGCCCAGTTGACAATGAGCAGTTCTTC.

Here the CDR3 DNA reads TGCGCCAGCAGCCAAACCACAACCTCGCCCGACCCCGCGGGGGCTTTCTTT. This translates into CASSQTTTSPDPAGAFF. The chain recombines TRBV4-1 with TRBJ1-1; D gene unclear. Trimming shortened V by 2 bases and J by 11 bases, and 27 bases separated the two germline ends. The germline V gene has CDR1 MGHRA and CDR2 YSYEKL. The CDR3 contains 17 residues.

The genes are TRBV4-1 and TRBJ2-5; TRBD1 might be the D (6 bases). This CDR3 is 16 amino acids long. Germline-derived CDR1 and CDR2 are MGHRA and YSYEKL. The V gene lost 6 bases and the J gene lost 4 bases, with 21 bases spanning the gap. The CDR3 is CASSPFFQGWAETQYF. DNA of the CDR3: TGCGCCAGCAGTCCATTTTTCCAGGGGTGGGCAGAGACCCAGTACTTC.

CDR3 sequence: CATSDLGVGAFF. The CDR3 DNA sequence: TGTGCCACCAGTGATCTTGGGGTTGGAGCTTTCTTT. This sequence joins TRBV24-1 and TRBJ1-1; D not certain. The CDR3 spans 12 residues. V lost 3 bases to trimming and J lost 10 bases, with 11 bases between them. The V gene's germline CDR1 is KGHDR and CDR2 SFDVKD.

This clone was seen just once. The V and J genes are TRBV28 and TRBJ1-5, with a weak D call TRBD1 (6 bases). There are 17 residues in the CDR3. Germline CDR1 MDHEN, CDR2 SYDVKM. The V end was cut by 6 bases, the J end by 2 bases, with 20 bases between. For the CDR3, the DNA is TGTGCCAGCAGGACCCTCCCACAGGGAACAGGCAATCAGCCCCAGCATTTT. This translates into CASRTLPQGTGNQPQHF. Looking up the rest from reference TRBV28 and TRBJ1-5 gives the full variable domain: DVKVTQSSRYLVKRTGEKVFLECVQDMDHENMFWYRQDPGLGLRLIYFSYDVKMKEKGDIPEGYSVSREKKERFSLILESASTNQTSMYLCASRTLPQGTGNQPQHFGDGTRLSIL.

This rearrangement joins TRBV5-1 to TRBJ2-1, with 8 bases matching TRBD2. V lost 0 bases and J lost 8; bases outside the gene matches: 7. CDR1 is SGHRS and CDR2 is YFSETQ in the germline V gene. The CDR3 covers 15 residues. The CDR3 nucleotides are TGCGCCAGCAGCTTGGTGGGCGGGGGGAGAGATGAGCAGTTCTTC. Its protein product is CASSLVGGGRDEQFF. The whole variable domain, filled in from reference TRBV5-1 and TRBJ2-1, reads KAGVTQTPRYLIKTRGQQVTLSCSPISGHRSVSWYQQTPGQGLQFLFEYFSETQRNKGNFPGRFSGRQFSNSRSEMNVSTLELGDSALYLCASSLVGGGRDEQFFGPGTRLTVL.

The V call is TRBV11-2, the J call TRBJ2-2, with no clear D. The germline V gene has CDR1 SGHAT and CDR2 FQNNGV. This CDR3 has 16 residues. V was cut by 5 bases and J by 2 bases, with 15 bases left in between. The CDR3 DNA reads as TGTGCCAGCAGCCAGACTCGGTGGATTAACACCGGGGAGCTGTTTTTT. Amino acids: CASSQTRWINTGELFF.